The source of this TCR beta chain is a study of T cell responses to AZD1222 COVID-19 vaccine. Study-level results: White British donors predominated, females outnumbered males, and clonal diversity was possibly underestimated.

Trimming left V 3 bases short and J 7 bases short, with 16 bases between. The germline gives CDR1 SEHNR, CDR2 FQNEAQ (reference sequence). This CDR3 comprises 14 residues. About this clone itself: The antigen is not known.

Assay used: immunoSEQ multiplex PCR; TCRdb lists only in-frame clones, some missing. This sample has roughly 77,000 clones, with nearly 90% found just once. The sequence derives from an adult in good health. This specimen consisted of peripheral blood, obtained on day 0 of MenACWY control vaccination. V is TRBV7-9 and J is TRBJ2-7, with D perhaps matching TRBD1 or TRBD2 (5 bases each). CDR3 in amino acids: CASSLAGTPREQYF. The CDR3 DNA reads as TGTGCCAGCAGCTTGGCCGGGACCCCTAGGGAGCAGTACTTC. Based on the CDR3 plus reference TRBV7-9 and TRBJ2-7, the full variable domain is DTGVSQNPRHKITKRGQNVTFRCDPISEHNRLYWYRQTLGQGPEFLTYFQNEAQLEKSRLLSDRFSAERPKGSFSTLEIQRTEQGDSAMYLCASSLAGTPREQYFGPGTRLTVT.